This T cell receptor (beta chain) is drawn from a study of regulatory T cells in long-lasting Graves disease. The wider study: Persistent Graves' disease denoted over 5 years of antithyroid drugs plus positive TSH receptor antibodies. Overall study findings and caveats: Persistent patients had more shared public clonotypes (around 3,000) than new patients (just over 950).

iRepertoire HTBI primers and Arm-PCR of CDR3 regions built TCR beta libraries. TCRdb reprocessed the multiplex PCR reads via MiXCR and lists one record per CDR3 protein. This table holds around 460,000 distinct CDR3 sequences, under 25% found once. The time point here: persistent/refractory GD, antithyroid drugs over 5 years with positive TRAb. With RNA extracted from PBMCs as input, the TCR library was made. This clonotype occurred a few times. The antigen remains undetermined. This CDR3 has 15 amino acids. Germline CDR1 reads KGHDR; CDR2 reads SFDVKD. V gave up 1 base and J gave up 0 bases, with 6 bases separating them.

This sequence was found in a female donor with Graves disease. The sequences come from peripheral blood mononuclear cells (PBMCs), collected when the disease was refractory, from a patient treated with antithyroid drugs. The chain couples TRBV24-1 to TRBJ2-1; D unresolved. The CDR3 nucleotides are TGTGCCACCAGTGATTTTTCCAACTCCTACAATGAGCAGTTCTTC. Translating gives CATSDFSNSYNEQFF.